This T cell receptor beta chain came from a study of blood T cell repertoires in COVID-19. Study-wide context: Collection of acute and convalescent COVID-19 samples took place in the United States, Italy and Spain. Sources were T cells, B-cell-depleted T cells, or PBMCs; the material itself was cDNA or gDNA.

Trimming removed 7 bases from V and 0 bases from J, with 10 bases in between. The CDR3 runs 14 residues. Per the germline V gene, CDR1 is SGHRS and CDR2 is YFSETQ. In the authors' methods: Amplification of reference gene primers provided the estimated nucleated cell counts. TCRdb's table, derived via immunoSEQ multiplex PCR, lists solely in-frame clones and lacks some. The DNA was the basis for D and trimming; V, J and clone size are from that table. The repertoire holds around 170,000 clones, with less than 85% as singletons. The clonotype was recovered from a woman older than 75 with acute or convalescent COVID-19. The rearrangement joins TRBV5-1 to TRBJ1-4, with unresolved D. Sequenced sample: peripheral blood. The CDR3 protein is CASRVDATNEKLFF. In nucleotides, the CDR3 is TGCGCCAGCCGCGTCGATGCAACTAATGAAAAACTGTTTTTT.